The 2 T cell receptor beta chains presented below share a single source sample, sequenced in a study of blood T cell repertoires in COVID-19. The data were produced by immunoSEQ multiplex PCR, yet TCRdb's version contains in-frame clones alone and is incomplete. Of some 300,000 clones in the sample, about nine tenths are singletons; the top ten hold 1.7%. The source material was PBMCs or T cells enriched from blood (not recorded which). All receptors come from a woman between 35 and 50 years old who had recovered from COVID-19.

V usage is TRBV2 and J usage is TRBJ2-5, with D possibly being TRBD2 (5 bases). Germline V CDR1 and CDR2: SNHLY, FYNNEI. This CDR3 comprises 13 residues. The V end lost 2 bases, the J end lost 1 base, and 5 bases lay between the germline ends. The CDR3 DNA reads TGTGCCAGCAGTGAACGGGGCCAAGAGACCCAGTACTTC. Translating it yields CASSERGQETQYF.

V and J are TRBV7-9 and TRBJ2-7, with D possibly matching TRBD1 (6 bases). Deletions cut 5 bases from V and 0 bases from J, with 11 bases between. Germline lookup yields CDR1 SEHNR and CDR2 FQNEAQ (reference sequence). The CDR3 loop spans 14 amino acids. CDR3 amino acids: CASSNQGGSYEQYF. The CDR3 region has the DNA TGTGCCAGCAGCAATCAAGGGGGCTCCTACGAGCAGTACTTC.